This T cell receptor (beta chain) emerged from a study of shared clonotypes between healthy human individuals. Every subset had its genomic DNA shared out evenly among several immunoSEQ plates. Authors' data handling: Owing to the provision of junction-only sequences devoid of quality scores by immunoSEQ, filtering differed. Generated by immunoSEQ multiplex PCR, the TCRdb table keeps only in-frame clones and is missing some. The V and J calls and clone size were taken over from that table, and D and trimming were inferred from the DNA. The data hold approximately 640,000 clones, with roughly 91% observed a single time. Germline CDR1 reads SNHLY; CDR2 reads FYNNEI. The CDR3 covers 14 residues. V lost 8 bases and J 5 bases, leaving 18 bases between the germline ends.

Sequencing input: memory CD8+ T cells from PBMCs. Subset of the sample: CD45RO+ cells pooled with CCR7-negative TemRA cells. This chain connects TRBV2 to TRBJ1-2; a weak D match, TRBD1 (5 bases). The TCR sequence derives from a man between 18 and 29 years old in good health. Some clones in this sample may be carry-over from other donors' samples. The CDR3 DNA is TGTGCCAGCGCCTATCGGGACGTGGAATATGGCTACACCTTC. Its translation is CASAYRDVEYGYTF.